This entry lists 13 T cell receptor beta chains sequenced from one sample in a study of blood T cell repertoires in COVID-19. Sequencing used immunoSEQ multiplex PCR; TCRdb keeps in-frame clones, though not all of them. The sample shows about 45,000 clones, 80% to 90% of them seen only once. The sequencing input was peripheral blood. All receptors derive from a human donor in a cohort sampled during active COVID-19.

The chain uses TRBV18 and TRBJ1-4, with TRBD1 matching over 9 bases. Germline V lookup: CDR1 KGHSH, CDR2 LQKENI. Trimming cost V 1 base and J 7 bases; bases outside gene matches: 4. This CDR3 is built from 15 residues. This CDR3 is CASSPQGQGSEKLFF. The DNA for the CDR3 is TGTGCCAGCTCACCACAAGGACAGGGGAGTGAAAAACTGTTTTTT.

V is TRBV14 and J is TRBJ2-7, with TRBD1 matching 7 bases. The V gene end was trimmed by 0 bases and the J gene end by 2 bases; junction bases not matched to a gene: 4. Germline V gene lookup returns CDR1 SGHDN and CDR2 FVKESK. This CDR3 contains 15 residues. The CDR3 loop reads CASSQDYGTAYEQYF. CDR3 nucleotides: TGTGCCAGCAGCCAAGATTACGGGACAGCCTACGAGCAGTACTTC. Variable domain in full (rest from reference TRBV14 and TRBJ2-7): EAGVTQFPSHSVIEKGQTVTLRCDPISGHDNLYWYRRVMGKEIKFLLHFVKESKQDESGMPNNRFLAERTGGTYSTLKVQPAELEDSGVYFCASSQDYGTAYEQYFGPGTRLTVT.

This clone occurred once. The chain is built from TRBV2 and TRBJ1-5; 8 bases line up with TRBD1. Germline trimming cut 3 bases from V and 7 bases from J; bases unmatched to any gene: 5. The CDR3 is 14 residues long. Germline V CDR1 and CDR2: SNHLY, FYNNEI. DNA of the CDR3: TGTGCCAGCAGTGATCAGGGGGCCGGACAGCCCCAGCATTTT. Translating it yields CASSDQGAGQPQHF. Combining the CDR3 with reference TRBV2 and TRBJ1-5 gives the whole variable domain EPEVTQTPSHQVTQMGQEVILRCVPISNHLYFYWYRQILGQKVEFLVSFYNNEISEKSEIFDDQFSVERPDGSNFTLKIRSTKLEDSAMYFCASSDQGAGQPQHFGDGTRLSIL.

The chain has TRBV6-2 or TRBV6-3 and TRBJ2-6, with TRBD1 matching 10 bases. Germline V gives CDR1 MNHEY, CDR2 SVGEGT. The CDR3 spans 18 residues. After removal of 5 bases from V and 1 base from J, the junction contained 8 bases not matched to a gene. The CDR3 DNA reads TGTGCCAGCAGTACCGGGACAGGGGTTTTGTCTGGGGCCAACGTCCTGACTTTC. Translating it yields CASSTGTGVLSGANVLTF.

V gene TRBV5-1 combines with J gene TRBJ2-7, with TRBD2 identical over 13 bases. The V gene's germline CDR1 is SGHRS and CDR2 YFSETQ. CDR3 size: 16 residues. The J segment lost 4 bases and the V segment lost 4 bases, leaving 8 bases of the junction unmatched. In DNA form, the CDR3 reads TGCGCCAGCAGCCTAATACTAGCGGGAGGGCCGTACGAGCAGTACTTC. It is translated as CASSLILAGGPYEQYF.

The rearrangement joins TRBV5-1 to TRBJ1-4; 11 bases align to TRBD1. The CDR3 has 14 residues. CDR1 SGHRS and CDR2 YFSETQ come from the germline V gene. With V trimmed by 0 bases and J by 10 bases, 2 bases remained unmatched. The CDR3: CASSLDGTGGKLFF. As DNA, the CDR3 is TGCGCCAGCAGCTTGGATGGGACAGGGGGAAAACTGTTTTTT. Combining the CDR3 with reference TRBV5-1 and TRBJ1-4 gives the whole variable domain KAGVTQTPRYLIKTRGQQVTLSCSPISGHRSVSWYQQTPGQGLQFLFEYFSETQRNKGNFPGRFSGRQFSNSRSEMNVSTLELGDSALYLCASSLDGTGGKLFFGSGTQLSVL.

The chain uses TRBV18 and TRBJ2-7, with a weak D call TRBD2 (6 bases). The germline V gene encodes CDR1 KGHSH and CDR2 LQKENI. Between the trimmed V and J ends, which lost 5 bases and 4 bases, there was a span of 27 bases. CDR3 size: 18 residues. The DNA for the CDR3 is TGTGCCAGCTCAAAGGCGGACCCCGCGGCTCACGGAGGGTACGAGCAGTACTTC. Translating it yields CASSKADPAAHGGYEQYF.

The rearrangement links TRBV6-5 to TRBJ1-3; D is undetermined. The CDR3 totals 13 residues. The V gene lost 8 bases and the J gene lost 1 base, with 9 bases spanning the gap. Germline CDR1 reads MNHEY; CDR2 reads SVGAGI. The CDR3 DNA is TGTGCCAGCGCAACAGAATCTGGAAACACCATATATTTT. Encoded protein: CASATESGNTIYF.

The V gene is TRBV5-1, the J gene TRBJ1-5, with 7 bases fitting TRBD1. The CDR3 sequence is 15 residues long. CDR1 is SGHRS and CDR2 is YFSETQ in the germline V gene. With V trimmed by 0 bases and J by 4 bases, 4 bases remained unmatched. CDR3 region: CASSLEGQRNQPQHF. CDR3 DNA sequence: TGCGCCAGCAGCTTGGAGGGACAGAGAAATCAGCCCCAGCATTTT.

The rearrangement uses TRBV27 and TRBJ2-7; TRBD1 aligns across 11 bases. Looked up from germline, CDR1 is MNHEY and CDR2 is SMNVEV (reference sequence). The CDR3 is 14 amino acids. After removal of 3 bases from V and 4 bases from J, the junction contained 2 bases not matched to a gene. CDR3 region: CASSLDRGPYEQYF. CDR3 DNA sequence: TGTGCCAGCAGTTTGGACAGGGGGCCATACGAGCAGTACTTC.

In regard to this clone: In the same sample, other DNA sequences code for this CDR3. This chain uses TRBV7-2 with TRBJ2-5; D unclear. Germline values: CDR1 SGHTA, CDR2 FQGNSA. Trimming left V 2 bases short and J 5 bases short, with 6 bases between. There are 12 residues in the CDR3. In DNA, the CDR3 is TGTGCCAGCAGCTTATTGAGGGAGACCCAGTACTTC. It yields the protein CASSLLRETQYF.

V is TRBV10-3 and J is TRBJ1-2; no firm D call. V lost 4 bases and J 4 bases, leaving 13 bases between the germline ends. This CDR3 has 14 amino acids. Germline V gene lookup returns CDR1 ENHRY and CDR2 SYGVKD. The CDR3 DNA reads TGTGCCATCAGTGGTCCGGGGTTCGCCTATGGCTACACCTTC. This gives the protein CAISGPGFAYGYTF.

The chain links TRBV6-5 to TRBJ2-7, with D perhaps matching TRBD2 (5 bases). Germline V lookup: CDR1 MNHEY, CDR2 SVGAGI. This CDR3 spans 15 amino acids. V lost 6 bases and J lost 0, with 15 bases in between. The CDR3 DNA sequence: TGTGCCAGCAGCCCCTCGGGGTCGAGCTCCTACGAGCAGTACTTC. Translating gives CASSPSGSSSYEQYF.